The 20 T cell receptor beta chains listed next were all sequenced from one sample in a study of blood T cell repertoires in COVID-19. Libraries were prepared by immunoSEQ multiplex PCR; TCRdb keeps only in-frame clonotypes and omits some of them. The top ten hold 27% of the sample, which has about 69,000 clones, approximately 85% seen once. The sequenced sample was peripheral blood. These receptors were taken from a human donor in a cohort sampled during active COVID-19.

The chain couples TRBV18 to TRBJ2-7, with D possibly matching TRBD2 (5 bases). V lost 6 bases and J lost 2, with 17 bases in between. CDR1 and CDR2 from the germline V gene are KGHSH and LQKENI. CDR3 size: 15 residues. The CDR3 DNA is TGTGCCAGCTCCGATCTCCTCGGGGATCCCTACGAGCAGTACTTC. This sequence encodes CASSDLLGDPYEQYF.

This chain connects TRBV12-5 to TRBJ1-3; possible D gene TRBD1, 5 bases. The V gene's germline CDR1 is LGHNT and CDR2 FRNRAP. The CDR3 runs 16 residues. Trimming removed 1 base from V and 2 bases from J, with 12 bases in between. The CDR3: CASGLGDGRTGNTIYF. DNA of the CDR3: TGTGCTAGTGGTTTGGGGGACGGGAGAACTGGAAACACCATATATTTT.

The rearrangement joins TRBV7-3 to TRBJ2-3; tentatively, D is TRBD2 (5 bases). Germline V gene lookup returns CDR1 SGHTA and CDR2 FQGTGA. The CDR3 has 15 amino acids. V was clipped by 1 base and J by 3 bases, with 11 bases between them. CDR3 in DNA: TGTGCCAGCAGCTTAAGGGGAAGGGAGACAGATACGCAGTATTTT. It codes for CASSLRGRETDTQYF. Drawing the rest from reference TRBV7-3 and TRBJ2-3, the complete variable domain is GAGVSQTPSNKVTEKGKYVELRCDPISGHTALYWYRQSLGQGPEFLIYFQGTGAADDSGLPNDRFFAVRPEGSVSTLKIQRTERGDSAVYLCASSLRGRETDTQYFGPGTRLTVL.

The chain joins TRBV30 to TRBJ2-7, with 7 positions matching TRBD2. The V and J ends lost 8 bases and 7 bases, in that order; junction bases with no gene match: 8. Germline lookup yields CDR1 GTSNPN and CDR2 SVGIG (reference sequence). CDR3 length: 11 amino acids. The CDR3 DNA reads as TGTGCCCAAAGTAGGGGAGGGGAGCAGTACTTC. The encoded protein is CAQSRGGEQYF. Variable domain in full (rest from reference TRBV30 and TRBJ2-7): SQTIHQWPATLVQPVGSPLSLECTVEGTSNPNLYWYRQAAGRGLQLLFYSVGIGQISSEVPQNLSASRPQDRQFILSSKKLLLSDSGFYLCAQSRGGEQYFGPGTRLTVT.

The rearrangement uses TRBV6-6 and TRBJ1-5; a weak D match, TRBD1 (5 bases). Between the trimmed V and J ends, which lost 5 bases and 1 base, there was a span of 15 bases. Per the germline V gene, CDR1 is MNHNY and CDR2 is SVGAGI (reference sequence). There are 16 residues in the CDR3. In nucleotides, the CDR3 is TGTGCCAGCAGTCCCGGGGAGGGACTCAGCAATCAGCCCCAGCATTTT. It translates to CASSPGEGLSNQPQHF.

Notes on this clone: At the DNA level, this CDR3 is encoded by other sequences in the same sample as well. The rearrangement joins TRBV4-1 to TRBJ2-7; 7 bases are shared with TRBD1. The CDR3 has 14 residues. V trimming: 1 base; J trimming: 1 base; junction bases outside the gene matches: 1. Per the germline V gene, CDR1 is MGHRA and CDR2 is YSYEKL. The CDR3 reads CASSQGQGSYEQYF. The CDR3, as DNA: TGCGCCAGCAGCCAAGGACAGGGTTCCTACGAGCAGTACTTC.

The chain couples TRBV4-1 to TRBJ1-1, with TRBD1 matching 7 bases. Per the germline V gene, CDR1 is MGHRA and CDR2 is YSYEKL. The CDR3 is made up of 18 amino acids. Trimming cost V 4 bases and J 1 base; bases outside gene matches: 15. CDR3 DNA: TGCGCCAGCAGCCGGGGGCCATTGACGGGGACAGCGAACACTGAAGCTTTCTTT. It encodes CASSRGPLTGTANTEAFF.

This rearrangement joins TRBV7-8 to TRBJ1-2, with TRBD1 identical over 8 bases. The junction had 8 bases not matched to a gene; V was cut back by 4 bases and J by 4 bases. Germline lookup yields CDR1 SGHVS and CDR2 FQNEAQ. The CDR3 is 15 amino acids. CDR3 DNA sequence: TGTGCCAGCAGCTCAGCTACAGACAGGGGCTATGGCTACACCTTC. Translation: CASSSATDRGYGYTF.

The chain is built from TRBV19 and TRBJ1-4; TRBD1 aligns across 10 bases. In germline, CDR1 is LNHDA, CDR2 SQIVND (reference sequence). This CDR3 region has 12 residues. DNA for the CDR3: TGTGTCCGACAGGGGGCAGAGGAAAAACTGTTTTTT. It codes for CVRQGAEEKLFF.

The chain combines TRBV30 with TRBJ2-3; D may be TRBD2 (5 bases). Germline V CDR1 and CDR2: GTSNPN, SVGIG (reference sequence). Trimming cost V 0 bases and J 0 bases, with 7 bases left between them. The CDR3 loop spans 14 amino acids. CDR3 DNA: TGTGCCTGGAGTGTACGCGGGAGCACAGATACGCAGTATTTT. Protein product: CAWSVRGSTDTQYF.

The rearrangement joins TRBV30 to TRBJ1-1; tentatively, D is TRBD1 (6 bases). This CDR3 contains 13 residues. Deletions cut 2 bases from V and 4 bases from J, with 11 bases between. Germline-derived CDR1 and CDR2 are GTSNPN and SVGIG (reference sequence). CDR3 bases: TGTGCCTGGAGTCCATCAGGGGTCACTGAAGCTTTCTTT. It translates to CAWSPSGVTEAFF.

The rearrangement uses TRBV7-9 and TRBJ2-1; tentative D call: TRBD1 (6 bases). Germline loops: CDR1 SEHNR, CDR2 FQNEAQ (reference sequence). Trimming removed 5 bases from V and 7 bases from J, with 15 bases in between. This CDR3 has 14 amino acids. For the CDR3, the DNA is TGTGCCAGCAGCCCAACCAGGGGAAGGAATGAGCAGTTCTTC. Encoded protein: CASSPTRGRNEQFF.

The V call is TRBV5-1, the J call TRBJ2-1; D perhaps matches TRBD2 (6 bases). CDR1 and CDR2 (germline): SGHRS, YFSETQ. CDR3 length: 15 residues. The V gene lost 1 base and the J gene lost 7 bases, with 15 bases spanning the gap. CDR3 in DNA: TGCGCCAGCAGCTTGAGTGGGGGGAGTATTAATGAGCAGTTCTTC. Translated: CASSLSGGSINEQFF.

CDR3 residues: CASSLLGGNTEAFF. The CDR3 DNA follows: TGTGCCAGCAGCTTGCTAGGGGGCAACACTGAAGCTTTCTTT. The chain carries TRBV5-5 and TRBJ1-1; the match to TRBD1 covers 7 bases. The germline V gene encodes CDR1 SGHKS and CDR2 YYEKEE (reference sequence). V was clipped by 1 base and J by 2 bases; unmatched bases: 2. The CDR3 consists of 14 residues. Full variable domain (outside the CDR3, taken from reference TRBV5-5 and TRBJ1-1): DAGVTQSPTHLIKTRGQQVTLRCSPISGHKSVSWYQQVLGQGPQFIFQYYEKEERGRGNFPDRFSARQFPNYSSELNVNALLLGDSALYLCASSLLGGNTEAFFGQGTRLTVV.

The chain couples TRBV2 to TRBJ2-3, with D maybe TRBD2 (5 bases). Germline CDR1 reads SNHLY; CDR2 reads FYNNEI. Deletions cut 4 bases from V and 2 bases from J, with 13 bases between. The CDR3 is 15 amino acids. Here the CDR3 reads CASSVAGGVTDTQYF. CDR3 bases: TGTGCCAGCAGTGTAGCCGGAGGAGTCACAGATACGCAGTATTTT. Variable domain in full (rest from reference TRBV2 and TRBJ2-3): EPEVTQTPSHQVTQMGQEVILRCVPISNHLYFYWYRQILGQKVEFLVSFYNNEISEKSEIFDDQFSVERPDGSNFTLKIRSTKLEDSAMYFCASSVAGGVTDTQYFGPGTRLTVL.

This clone came up once. This chain links TRBV6-5 with TRBJ1-1, with D unclear. The CDR3 loop spans 13 amino acids. V shed 6 bases and J shed 0 bases, with 8 bases lying between them. The germline gives CDR1 MNHEY, CDR2 SVGAGI. This chain's CDR3 is CASRQQLNTEAFF. The CDR3 nucleotides are TGTGCCAGCAGACAACAGCTGAACACTGAAGCTTTCTTT.

The rearrangement joins TRBV11-3 to TRBJ2-1; TRBD1 aligns across 7 bases. Germline V gene lookup returns CDR1 SGHNT and CDR2 YENEEA. V dropped 4 bases and J dropped 10; count of bases not matched to a gene: 10. The CDR3 runs to 14 residues. Here the CDR3 DNA reads TGTGCCAGCAGCTCCCGGGACAGCCTCTACGAGCAGTTCTTC. Protein product: CASSSRDSLYEQFF.

The chain couples TRBV12-5 to TRBJ2-3; 10 bases line up with TRBD2. Germline V gene data show CDR1 as LGHNT and CDR2 as FRNRAP. V shed 1 base and J 3 bases; nucleotides not matched to a gene: 7. The CDR3 extends over 17 amino acids. In nucleotides, the CDR3 is TGTGCTAGTGGTTTGGCAACCATAGCGGGGGGTACAGATACGCAGTATTTT. It encodes CASGLATIAGGTDTQYF. The entire variable domain, with the rest obtained from reference TRBV12-5 and TRBJ2-3, is as follows: DARVTQTPRHKVTEMGQEVTMRCQPILGHNTVFWYRQTMMQGLELLAYFRNRAPLDDSGMPKDRFSAEMPDATLATLKIQPSEPRDSAVYFCASGLATIAGGTDTQYFGPGTRLTVL.

This clone was counted many times. This chain connects TRBV6-5 to TRBJ1-4, with TRBD1 identical over 12 bases. The V gene end was trimmed by 6 bases and the J gene end by 8 bases; junction bases not matched to a gene: 7. The CDR3 loop spans 15 amino acids. Germline V gene lookup returns CDR1 MNHEY and CDR2 SVGAGI. The CDR3 region has the DNA TGTGCCAGCAGCTCCGGGACAGGGGGCGTAGAAAAACTGTTTTTT. Protein: CASSSGTGGVEKLFF.

The chain joins TRBV7-8 to TRBJ1-3, with D uncertain. Trimming cost V 7 bases and J 0 bases, with 19 bases left between them. The CDR3 is 17 amino acids. Germline loops: CDR1 SGHVS, CDR2 FQNEAQ. DNA for the CDR3: TGTGCCAGCACCCACCCACTGTACAGTCTCTCTGGAAACACCATATATTTT. This sequence encodes CASTHPLYSLSGNTIYF.